The present T cell receptor beta chain was sequenced within a study of technical replicates of blood from a few donors. Assay used: immunoSEQ multiplex PCR; TCRdb lists only in-frame clones, some missing. The sample consists of 65,000 to 80,000 clones, 96% of them appearing once. Germline V gene sequence: CDR1 ENHRY, CDR2 SYGVKD. The V gene end was trimmed by 3 bases and the J gene end by 4 bases; junction bases not matched to a gene: 7. The length of the CDR3 is 16 residues. This clonotype was obtained from a human donor in good health. V and J are TRBV10-3 and TRBJ2-2; TRBD2 agrees at 8 bases. The sequencing sample was made of T cells isolated from PBMCs. CDR3 loop: CAISEVSGRGTGELFF. In DNA, the CDR3 is TGTGCCATCAGTGAAGTGAGCGGGAGAGGCACCGGGGAGCTGTTTTTT.